These 27 T cell receptor beta chains were all obtained from the same sample, sequenced in a study of CD8 T cells in Susac syndrome. RNA in amounts of roughly 0.5 to 1 ug was reverse transcribed with random hexamers. One entry per CDR3 protein, called by TCRdb with MiXCR from the immunoSEQ multiplex PCR reads. The data show approximately 170,000 distinct CDR3 sequences, 85% to 95% seen once. The sample taken for sequencing was CD4+ T cells from PBMCs. These receptors were taken from a human donor in good health.

The CDR3 sequence: CASSERLAGGFTDTQYF. CDR3 nucleotide sequence: TGTGCCAGCAGCGAAAGACTAGCGGGGGGGTTCACAGATACGCAGTATTTT. The V call is TRBV5-4, the J call TRBJ2-3; 14 bases fit TRBD2. V trimming: 4 bases; J trimming: 2 bases; junction bases outside the gene matches: 6. CDR1 is SGHNT and CDR2 is YYREEE in the germline V gene (reference sequence). The length of the CDR3 is 17 residues.

The genes are TRBV19 and TRBJ1-2, with D possibly being TRBD1 (6 bases). V was pared by 5 bases and J by 4 bases, with 11 bases between. There are 13 residues in the CDR3. CDR1 is LNHDA and CDR2 is SQIVND in the germline V gene (reference sequence). The CDR3: CASSQGRGYGYTF. CDR3 sequence (DNA): TGTGCCAGTAGTCAGGGGAGAGGCTATGGCTACACCTTC. The full variable domain, with the rest looked up from reference TRBV19 and TRBJ1-2, is DGGITQSPKYLFRKEGQNVTLSCEQNLNHDAMYWYRQDPGQGLRLIYYSQIVNDFQKGDIAEGYSVSREKKESFPLTVTSAQKNPTAFYLCASSQGRGYGYTFGSGTRLTVV.

The chain uses TRBV7-6 and TRBJ1-6; 7 bases are a match to TRBD1. The CDR3 spans 14 residues. J was trimmed by 6 bases and V by 6 bases; bases with no gene match: 5. Germline V gene sequence: CDR1 SGHVS, CDR2 FNYEAQ. CDR3 sequence (DNA): TGTGCCAGCAGTCCGGGACAGCTTAATTCACCCCTCCACTTT. It yields the protein CASSPGQLNSPLHF.

V usage is TRBV7-9 and J usage is TRBJ2-3; D gene unclear. The CDR3 extends over 15 amino acids. Germline V gives CDR1 SEHNR, CDR2 FQNEAQ (reference sequence). V lost 5 bases and J 5 bases, leaving 17 bases between the germline ends. The CDR3 here is CASSLPPRFGDTQYF. The DNA for the CDR3 is TGTGCCAGCAGCCTCCCCCCTCGGTTTGGAGATACGCAGTATTTT.

The rearrangement links TRBV23-1 to TRBJ2-3; perhaps D is TRBD1 or TRBD2 (5 bases each). TRBV23-1 is identified as an open reading frame with a role that is uncertain. This CDR3 is built from 16 residues. The CDR3 sequence: CAVGSPGRGSTDTQYF. The DNA of the CDR3 is TGCGCAGTGGGATCTCCGGGACGGGGAAGCACAGATACGCAGTATTTT.

The CDR3: CASSEFSGGARDTQYF. Written as DNA, the CDR3 is TGTGCCAGCAGTGAATTCAGCGGGGGGGCAAGAGATACGCAGTATTTT. This chain uses TRBV2 with TRBJ2-3, with TRBD2 matching over 10 bases. V dropped 2 bases and J dropped 5; count of bases not matched to a gene: 7. Germline loops: CDR1 SNHLY, CDR2 FYNNEI. This CDR3 has 16 amino acids.

The CDR3 spells CASSLYGGLGNQPQHF. Here the CDR3 DNA reads TGTGCCAGCAGCTTATACGGGGGGTTAGGCAATCAGCCCCAGCATTTT. The rearrangement joins TRBV7-2 to TRBJ1-5; D perhaps matches TRBD1 (5 bases). Germline CDR1 and CDR2: SGHTA and FQGNSA. With 2 bases removed from V and 2 bases from J, the gap between germline ends came to 13 bases. This CDR3 is 16 amino acids long.

V is TRBV24-1 and J is TRBJ2-3; no definite D call. Trimming shortened V by 4 bases and J by 2 bases, and 6 bases separated the two germline ends. This CDR3 region has 13 residues. Germline V lookup: CDR1 KGHDR, CDR2 SFDVKD. The CDR3 nucleotides are TGTGCCACCAGTGACCAGATCACAGATACGCAGTATTTT. Translating it yields CATSDQITDTQYF.

The V gene is TRBV29-1, the J gene TRBJ1-1; 9 bases match TRBD1. Germline V gene data show CDR1 as SQVTM and CDR2 as ANQGSEA. CDR3 length: 15 amino acids. The V and J ends lost 5 bases and 10 bases, in that order; junction bases with no gene match: 17. The CDR3 DNA sequence: TGCAGCGTTCGATTTACCCTGGACAGGGGAGGGGGAGCTTTCTTT. As protein: CSVRFTLDRGGGAFF.

This chain joins TRBV4-2 and TRBJ2-5; 9 nucleotides agree with TRBD2. The CDR3 totals 14 residues. V was pared by 0 bases and J by 5 bases, with 1 base of the junction left unmatched. The germline V gene has CDR1 LGHNA and CDR2 YNFKEQ. The CDR3 DNA reads TGTGCCAGCAGCCAAGAAACTAGCGGGGAGACCCAGTACTTC. Translated, it gives CASSQETSGETQYF.

The chain couples TRBV6-5 to TRBJ2-3, with TRBD2 as a possible D gene (5 bases). The V and J ends lost 5 bases and 1 base respectively, with 13 bases between them. CDR1 MNHEY and CDR2 SVGAGI come from the germline V gene. The CDR3 contains 15 residues. The CDR3 DNA follows: TGTGCCAGCAGTGGGGAGCCCCTTGGCACAGATACGCAGTATTTT. It specifies CASSGEPLGTDTQYF.

The chain recombines TRBV10-3 with TRBJ2-2; TRBD2 agrees at 12 bases. Germline V CDR1 and CDR2: ENHRY, SYGVKD. J gave up 1 base and V 5 bases, and 14 bases lay outside the gene matches. The CDR3 runs to 20 residues. The CDR3, as DNA: TGTGCCATCAGTTTACTAGCGGGGGGACCCCAAACGTTGAACACCGGGGAGCTGTTTTTT. Its translation: CAISLLAGGPQTLNTGELFF.

This chain links TRBV7-8 with TRBJ2-7, with a possible D match to TRBD1 (5 bases). The germline gives CDR1 SGHVS, CDR2 FQNEAQ. Trimming left V 1 base short and J 0 bases short, with 7 bases between. This CDR3 spans 14 amino acids. As DNA, the CDR3 is TGTGCCAGCAGCTTAGAAGGACACTCCTACGAGCAGTACTTC. This translates into CASSLEGHSYEQYF.

CDR3 protein: CSARLVSGGYDEQYF. The CDR3 DNA sequence: TGCAGTGCTAGACTGGTGTCAGGGGGTTACGACGAGCAGTACTTC. The rearrangement uses TRBV20-1 and TRBJ2-7; 7 bases line up with TRBD1. Germline CDR1 reads DFQATT; CDR2 reads SNEGSKA (reference sequence). The CDR3 has 15 residues. V trimming: 2 bases; J trimming: 5 bases; junction bases outside the gene matches: 12.

The chain has TRBV10-3 and TRBJ1-2, with 8 bases aligning to TRBD1. This CDR3 region has 12 residues. The J segment lost 4 bases and the V segment lost 7 bases, leaving 2 bases of the junction unmatched. Germline lookup yields CDR1 ENHRY and CDR2 SYGVKD. For the CDR3, the DNA is TGTGCCATCACCCAGGGGGCCTATGGCTACACCTTC. Protein sequence: CAITQGAYGYTF.

V gene TRBV6-2 or TRBV6-3 combines with J gene TRBJ1-2; the D gene is possibly TRBD1 (5 bases). This CDR3 comprises 13 residues. Trimming pared 6 bases from V and 4 bases from J, leaving 12 bases between. Germline CDR1 is MNHEY and CDR2 is SVGEGT. The CDR3 loop reads CASRRGEGYGYTF. The CDR3 DNA is TGTGCCAGCAGACGAGGGGAAGGCTATGGCTACACCTTC.

The chain joins TRBV7-8 to TRBJ1-1; no reliable D call. Germline CDR1 is SGHVS and CDR2 is FQNEAQ. Deletions cut 10 bases from V and 8 bases from J, with 14 bases between. This CDR3 contains 11 residues. CDR3 in amino acids: CATNRGPEAFF. For the CDR3, the DNA is TGTGCCACCAACCGAGGTCCAGAAGCTTTCTTT.

The rearrangement links TRBV6-5 to TRBJ1-1, with D perhaps TRBD1 (5 bases). Trimming took off 2 bases at V and 1 base at J, with 8 bases between the two ends. CDR1 is MNHEY, CDR2 SVGAGI, per germline. The CDR3 is made up of 14 amino acids. The chain's CDR3 is CASSYGGGNTEAFF. CDR3 DNA: TGTGCCAGCAGTTACGGGGGAGGGAACACTGAAGCTTTCTTT.

The CDR3 sequence: CASSLTVENYGYTF. The CDR3 nucleotides are TGTGCCAGCAGCTTGACGGTGGAGAACTATGGCTACACCTTC. J is TRBJ1-2 and V is TRBV7-2; D is unclear. The CDR3 runs to 14 residues. V was trimmed by 3 bases and J by 2 bases, leaving 10 bases between them. Germline V gives CDR1 SGHTA, CDR2 FQGNSA.

The chain has TRBV5-1 and TRBJ2-1; D gene uncertain. V was shortened by 4 bases and J by 8 bases, with 13 bases between the two germline ends. The CDR3 spans 13 residues. CDR1 SGHRS and CDR2 YFSETQ come from the germline V gene. The CDR3 region has the DNA TGCGCCAGCAGCCTAAGTTCTGAGGATGAGCAGTTCTTC. Amino acids: CASSLSSEDEQFF.

The gene calls are TRBV4-1 and TRBJ2-1, with D unresolved. V was shortened by 0 bases and J by 10 bases, with 13 bases between the two germline ends. The CDR3 runs to 14 residues. The germline CDR1 and CDR2 sequences are MGHRA and YSYEKL. For the CDR3, the DNA is TGCGCCAGCAGCCAAGATATCGGCAACCGGGAGCAGTTCTTC. This translates into CASSQDIGNREQFF.

The V call is TRBV3-1, the J call TRBJ2-3; the D gene is possibly TRBD2 (6 bases). V was pared by 1 base and J by 4 bases, with 9 bases between. This CDR3 region has 14 residues. Germline lookup yields CDR1 LGHDT and CDR2 YNNKEL (reference sequence). The CDR3 DNA reads TGTGCCAGCAGCCAAGGGCCTAGCGCAGATACGCAGTATTTT. Translated: CASSQGPSADTQYF.

This sequence joins TRBV5-1 and TRBJ2-5; 8 nucleotides line up with TRBD1. The CDR3 is 14 residues long. The V segment lost 3 bases and the J segment 5 bases; nucleotides outside the gene matches: 6. Per the germline V gene, CDR1 is SGHRS and CDR2 is YFSETQ. The CDR3 protein is CASSYGQGRETQYF. CDR3 bases: TGCGCCAGCAGCTACGGACAGGGAAGGGAGACCCAGTACTTC.

This chain uses TRBV5-4 with TRBJ1-4; D gene ambiguous. The germline gives CDR1 SGHNT, CDR2 YYREEE (reference sequence). Trimming took off 3 bases at V and 7 bases at J, with 16 bases between the two ends. The CDR3 spans 15 residues. CDR3 nucleotides: TGTGCCAGCAGCTCGAGGCTAGAGGGCTCTGAAAAACTGTTTTTT. As protein: CASSSRLEGSEKLFF.

The J gene is TRBJ2-4, the V gene TRBV27; 8 positions match TRBD1. Germline-derived CDR1 and CDR2 are MNHEY and SMNVEV (reference sequence). The CDR3 runs 13 residues. J gave up 6 bases and V 5 bases, and 3 bases lay outside the gene matches. The CDR3 DNA sequence: TGTGCCAGCAGTAACGGACAGGGAAACATTCAGTACTTC. Residues: CASSNGQGNIQYF.

The gene calls are TRBV9 and TRBJ2-4; D remains unclear. The CDR3 has 15 residues. The V gene lost 0 bases and the J gene lost 3 bases, with 10 bases spanning the gap. The germline CDR1 and CDR2 sequences are SGDLS and YYNGEE. DNA of the CDR3: TGTGCCAGCAGCGTAGAAGGGTCGGACAAAAACATTCAGTACTTC. Residues: CASSVEGSDKNIQYF.

This clonotype occurred once. The J gene is TRBJ2-1, the V gene TRBV7-9; TRBD1 matches at 7 bases. This CDR3 comprises 17 residues. Germline values: CDR1 SEHNR, CDR2 FQNEAQ (reference sequence). Unmatched junction bases numbered 8, after V lost 3 bases and J lost 0 bases. CDR3: CASSLYGQVSSYNEQFF. The CDR3 DNA reads TGTGCCAGCAGCTTGTACGGACAGGTGAGCTCCTACAATGAGCAGTTCTTC.